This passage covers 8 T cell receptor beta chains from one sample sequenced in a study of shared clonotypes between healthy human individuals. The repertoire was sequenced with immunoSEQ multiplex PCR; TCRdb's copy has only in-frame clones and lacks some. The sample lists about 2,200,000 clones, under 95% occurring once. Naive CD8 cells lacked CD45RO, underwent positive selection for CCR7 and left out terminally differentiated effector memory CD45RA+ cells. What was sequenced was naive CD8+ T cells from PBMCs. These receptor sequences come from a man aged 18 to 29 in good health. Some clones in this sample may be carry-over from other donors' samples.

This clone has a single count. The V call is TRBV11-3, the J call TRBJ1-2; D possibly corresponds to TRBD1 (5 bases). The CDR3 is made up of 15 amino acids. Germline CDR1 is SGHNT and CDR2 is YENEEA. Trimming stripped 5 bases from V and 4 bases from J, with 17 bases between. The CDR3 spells CASSARDGGLYGYTF. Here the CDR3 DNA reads TGTGCCAGCAGCGCCCGGGACGGTGGGCTCTATGGCTACACCTTC.

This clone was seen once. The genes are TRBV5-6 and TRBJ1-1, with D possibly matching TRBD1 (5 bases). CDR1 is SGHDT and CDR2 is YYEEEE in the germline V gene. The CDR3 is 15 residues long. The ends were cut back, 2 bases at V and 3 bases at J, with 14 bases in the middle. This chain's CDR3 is CASSFSPGADTEAFF. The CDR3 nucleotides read TGTGCCAGCAGCTTCTCCCCTGGGGCGGACACTGAAGCTTTCTTT.

The CDR3 is CATSVSILPRYNEQFF. CDR3 sequence (DNA): TGTGCCACCAGCGTAAGCATCCTCCCGAGGTACAATGAGCAGTTCTTC. The chain carries TRBV15 and TRBJ2-1; the D is unclear. Trimming pared 5 bases from V and 4 bases from J, leaving 18 bases between. The CDR3 is 16 residues long. CDR1 and CDR2 from the germline V gene are LNHNV and YYDKDF (reference sequence).

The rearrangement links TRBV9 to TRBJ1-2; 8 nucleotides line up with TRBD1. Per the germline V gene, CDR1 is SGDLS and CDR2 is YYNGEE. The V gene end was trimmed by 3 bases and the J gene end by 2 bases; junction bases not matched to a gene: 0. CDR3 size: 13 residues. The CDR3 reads CASSGTGNYGYTF. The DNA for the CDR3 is TGTGCCAGCAGCGGGACAGGGAACTATGGCTACACCTTC.

The CDR3 coding sequence is TGTGCCAGCAGCTTCAGACTCTCCTACGAGCAGTACTTC. Protein sequence: CASSFRLSYEQYF. The V and J genes are TRBV5-4 and TRBJ2-7, with D uncertain. This CDR3 is 13 amino acids long. V was trimmed by 2 bases and J by 0 bases, leaving 6 bases between them. Germline values: CDR1 SGHNT, CDR2 YYREEE (reference sequence).

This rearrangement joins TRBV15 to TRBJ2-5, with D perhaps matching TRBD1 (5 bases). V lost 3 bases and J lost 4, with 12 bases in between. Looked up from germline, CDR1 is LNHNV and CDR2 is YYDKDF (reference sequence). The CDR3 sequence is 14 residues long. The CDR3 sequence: CATSRTAYLETQYF. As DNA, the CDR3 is TGTGCCACCAGCAGGACAGCGTACCTAGAGACCCAGTACTTC.

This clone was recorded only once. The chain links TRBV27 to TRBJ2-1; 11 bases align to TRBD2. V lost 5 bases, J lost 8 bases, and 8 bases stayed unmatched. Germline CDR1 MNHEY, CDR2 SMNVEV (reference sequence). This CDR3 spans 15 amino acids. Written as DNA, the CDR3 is TGTGCCAGCAGTATGACCGGGACTAGCGGTCATGAGCAGTTCTTC. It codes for CASSMTGTSGHEQFF.

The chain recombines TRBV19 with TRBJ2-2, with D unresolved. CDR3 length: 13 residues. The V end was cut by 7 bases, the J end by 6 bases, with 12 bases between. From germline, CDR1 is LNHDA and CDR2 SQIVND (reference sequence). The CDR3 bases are TGTGCCAGTACCCCCCGGAGTTCCGGGGAGCTGTTTTTT. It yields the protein CASTPRSSGELFF.